These 12 T cell receptor beta chains were all obtained from the same sample, sequenced in a study of blood T cell repertoires in COVID-19. TCRdb's copy holds only in-frame clones and misses some; the assay was immunoSEQ multiplex PCR. The table lists around 150,000 clones, around 84% of them singletons. Sequenced input: PBMCs or T cells enriched from blood (not recorded which). These receptors all stem from a man aged 45-65 years who had recovered from COVID-19.

The chain combines TRBV7-3 with TRBJ2-5; 9 nucleotides match TRBD2. This CDR3 region has 15 residues. The germline gives CDR1 SGHTA, CDR2 FQGTGA. J lost 5 bases, V lost 5 bases, and 9 bases had no gene match. The CDR3 nucleotides read TGTGCCAGCAGCCCATTAGCGGGGGTACGCGAGACCCAGTACTTC. It encodes CASSPLAGVRETQYF.

In its sample, this clone was seen a few times. The chain has TRBV7-2 and TRBJ2-1, with 8 bases fitting TRBD2. In germline, CDR1 is SGHTA, CDR2 FQGNSA. This CDR3 contains 15 residues. J was trimmed by 9 bases and V by 5 bases; bases with no gene match: 12. For the CDR3, the DNA is TGTGCCAGCAGCCTTAGCGGGGTGGGCCTCCGTGAGCAGTTCTTC. Its protein is CASSLSGVGLREQFF.

The chain couples TRBV5-4 to TRBJ2-7, with 10 bases aligning to TRBD1. The CDR3 consists of 14 residues. With 0 bases clipped from V and 5 bases from J, the junction kept 2 bases outside the gene matches. The V gene's germline CDR1 is SGHNT and CDR2 YYREEE (reference sequence). Written as DNA, the CDR3 is TGTGCCAGCAGCTTGGGACAGGGGGCGGACGAGCAGTACTTC. It specifies CASSLGQGADEQYF.

The chain employs TRBV6-1 and TRBJ2-2, with D perhaps TRBD2 (5 bases). The CDR3 runs to 13 residues. V was pared by 1 base and J by 6 bases, with 6 bases between. Germline CDR1 MNHNS, CDR2 SASEGT. The chain's CDR3 is CASSEELAGELFF. CDR3 coding DNA: TGTGCCAGCAGTGAAGAACTAGCCGGGGAGCTGTTTTTT.

This rearrangement joins TRBV29-1 to TRBJ2-7, with 9 bases that match TRBD1. V trimming: 6 bases; J trimming: 0 bases; junction bases outside the gene matches: 6. This CDR3 is built from 14 residues. Per germline, CDR1 SQVTM and CDR2 ANQGSEA. Here the CDR3 reads CSVTGTGSSYEQYF. CDR3 DNA sequence: TGCAGCGTGACTGGGACAGGGAGCTCCTACGAGCAGTACTTC.

The chain links TRBV19 to TRBJ1-2; 10 bases fit TRBD1. The trim removed 7 bases at V and 5 bases at J, leaving 13 bases unmatched. This CDR3 contains 16 residues. Germline CDR1 and CDR2: LNHDA and SQIVND (reference sequence). The CDR3 loop is CASKETGGAGEYGYTF. CDR3 coding DNA: TGTGCCAGTAAAGAGACAGGGGGCGCCGGCGAATATGGCTACACCTTC.

This chain links TRBV29-1 with TRBJ1-2, with D maybe TRBD1 (6 bases). V gave up 7 bases and J gave up 3 bases, with 12 bases separating them. The germline V gene has CDR1 SQVTM and CDR2 ANQGSEA. There are 12 residues in the CDR3. The CDR3 is CSDLQGDYGYTF. DNA for the CDR3: TGCAGCGACCTACAGGGTGACTATGGCTACACCTTC.

The CDR3 DNA is TGTGCCAGCAGCCAAGATCTATCCAGGGTCGTCACTGAAGCTTTCTTT. This codes for CASSQDLSRVVTEAFF. The gene calls are TRBV3-1 (or the pseudogene TRBV3-2) and TRBJ1-1; perhaps TRBD1 as D (5 bases). CDR1 and CDR2 from the germline V gene are LGHDT and YNNKEL (reference sequence). V lost 0 bases to trimming and J lost 4 bases, with 15 bases between them. This CDR3 is 16 amino acids long.

The V call is TRBV7-2, the J call TRBJ1-3; perhaps TRBD1 as D (5 bases). The CDR3 totals 16 residues. Germline V gene sequence: CDR1 SGHTA, CDR2 FQGNSA. Trimming pared 5 bases from V and 0 bases from J, leaving 14 bases between. The CDR3 spells CASSVNGGSSGNTIYF. In DNA, the CDR3 is TGTGCCAGCAGCGTCAACGGGGGAAGCTCTGGAAACACCATATATTTT.

The count of this clone is one. The CDR3 DNA reads TGTGCCAGTAGTACCGGGACAGGGGGCCGAAGTAGCAATCAGCCCCAGCATTTT. Translated: CASSTGTGGRSSNQPQHF. The chain carries TRBV19 and TRBJ1-5; 12 nucleotides match TRBD1. V lost 4 bases and J lost 0; bases outside the gene matches: 7. CDR1 is LNHDA and CDR2 is SQIVND in the germline V gene (reference sequence). This CDR3 region has 18 residues.

The V call is TRBV5-6, the J call TRBJ2-7; D remains ambiguous. Looked up from germline, CDR1 is SGHDT and CDR2 is YYEEEE. CDR3 length equals 14 residues. Between the trimmed V and J ends, which lost 1 base and 2 bases, there was a span of 10 bases. For the CDR3, the DNA is TGTGCCAGCAGCTTGTTACTCATACCCTACGAGCAGTACTTC. It specifies CASSLLLIPYEQYF.

The chain employs TRBV10-3 and TRBJ1-2, with D possibly being TRBD1 (6 bases). The V end was cut by 2 bases, the J end by 4 bases, with 11 bases between. Germline CDR1 reads ENHRY; CDR2 reads SYGVKD. The CDR3 is 14 residues long. CDR3 amino acids: CAISEPDRFYGYTF. The CDR3 DNA reads TGTGCCATCAGTGAGCCCGACAGGTTCTATGGCTACACCTTC.